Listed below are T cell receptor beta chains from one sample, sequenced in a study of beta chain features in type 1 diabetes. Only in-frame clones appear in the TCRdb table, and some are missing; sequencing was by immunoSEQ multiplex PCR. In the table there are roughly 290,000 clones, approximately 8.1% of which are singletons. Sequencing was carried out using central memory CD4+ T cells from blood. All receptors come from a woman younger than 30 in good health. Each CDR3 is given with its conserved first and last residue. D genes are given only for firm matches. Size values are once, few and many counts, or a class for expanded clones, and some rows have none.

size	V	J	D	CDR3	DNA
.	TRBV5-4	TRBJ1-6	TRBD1	CASSLRDRGSPLHF	TGTGCCAGCAGCTTACGGGACAGGGGCTCACCCCTCCACTTT
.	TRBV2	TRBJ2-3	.	CASVRARADTQYF	TGTGCCAGCGTGAGGGCCCGGGCAGATACGCAGTATTTT
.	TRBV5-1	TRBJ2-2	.	CASSSGPRTNTGELFF	TGCGCCAGCAGCTCGGGACCCCGGACGAACACCGGGGAGCTGTTTTTT
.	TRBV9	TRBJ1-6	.	CASSVTASSYNSPLHF	TGTGCCAGCAGCGTAACAGCCAGCTCCTATAATTCACCCCTCCACTTT
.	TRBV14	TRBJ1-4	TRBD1	CASSRRSTGQGNEKLFF	TGTGCCAGCAGCCGACGGTCTACGGGACAGGGTAATGAAAAACTGTTTTTT
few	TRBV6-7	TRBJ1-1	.	CASSSSNSNTEAFF	TGTGCCAGCAGTTCGTCGAATTCGAACACTGAAGCTTTCTTT
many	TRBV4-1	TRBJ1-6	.	CASSQDDPGDSPLHF	TGCGCCAGCAGCCAAGACGACCCGGGGGATTCACCCCTCCACTTT
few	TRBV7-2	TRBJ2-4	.	CASSPFQIAKNIQYF	TGTGCCAGCAGCCCCTTTCAAATAGCCAAAAACATTCAGTACTTC
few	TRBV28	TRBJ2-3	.	CASSPGRGISTDTQYF	TGTGCCAGCAGTCCGGGGAGAGGGATTTCCACAGATACGCAGTATTTT
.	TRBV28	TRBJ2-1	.	CASSFPGDNEQFF	TGTGCCAGCAGTTTTCCAGGGGACAATGAGCAGTTCTTC
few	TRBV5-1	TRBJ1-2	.	CASSLGDVSYGYTF	TGCGCCAGCAGCTTGGGGGACGTGAGCTATGGCTACACCTTC
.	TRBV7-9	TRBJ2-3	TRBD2	CASSLVSGSLVTDTQYF	TGTGCCAGCAGCTTAGTTAGCGGGAGTCTTGTCACAGATACGCAGTATTTT
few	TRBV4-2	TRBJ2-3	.	CASSLGDGGAVGDTQYF	TGTGCCAGCAGCCTTGGGGATGGGGGGGCAGTAGGAGATACGCAGTATTTT
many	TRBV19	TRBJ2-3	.	CASSGIYGGRTDTQYF	TGTGCCAGTAGTGGAATTTACGGGGGGCGCACAGATACGCAGTATTTT
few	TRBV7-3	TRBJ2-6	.	CASSSPGISGANVLTF	TGTGCCAGCAGCTCGCCAGGGATCTCTGGGGCCAACGTCCTGACTTTC
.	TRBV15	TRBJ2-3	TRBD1	CATSRGQGGDTQYF	TGTGCCACCAGCAGGGGACAGGGGGGAGATACGCAGTATTTT
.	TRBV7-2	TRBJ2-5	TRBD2	CASSLGASGLGRETQYF	TGTGCCAGCAGCTTAGGGGCTAGCGGTCTAGGAAGAGAGACCCAGTACTTC
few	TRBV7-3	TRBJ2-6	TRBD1	CASSLKTGAGANVLTF	TGTGCCAGCAGCTTGAAGACAGGGGCTGGGGCCAACGTCCTGACTTTC
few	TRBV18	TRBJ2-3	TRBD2	CASSPRTSSTDTQYF	TGTGCCAGCTCACCACGGACTAGCAGCACAGATACGCAGTATTTT
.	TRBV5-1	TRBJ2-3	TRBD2	CASSRVAGGPGDTQYF	TGCGCCAGCAGCCGCGTAGCGGGAGGGCCGGGAGATACGCAGTATTTT
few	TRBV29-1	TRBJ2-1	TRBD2	CSVTPPRLAGDNEQFF	TGCAGCGTTACTCCCCCGAGACTAGCGGGAGACAATGAGCAGTTCTTC
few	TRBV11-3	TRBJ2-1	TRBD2	CASSSVAGGYNEQFF	TGTGCCAGCAGCTCCGTAGCGGGGGGCTACAATGAGCAGTTCTTC
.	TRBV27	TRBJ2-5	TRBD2	CASSGKRLAGVRGQETQYF	TGTGCCAGCAGTGGGAAACGACTAGCGGGGGTTAGGGGCCAAGAGACCCAGTACTTC
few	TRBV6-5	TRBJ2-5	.	CASSLTWKTQYF	TGTGCCAGCAGCCTGACCTGGAAGACCCAGTACTTC
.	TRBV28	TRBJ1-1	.	CASKAMNTEAFF	TGTGCCAGCAAGGCGATGAACACTGAAGCTTTCTTT
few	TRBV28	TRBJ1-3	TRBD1	CASRTGIENTIYF	TGTGCCAGCAGGACAGGGATAGAGAACACCATATATTTT
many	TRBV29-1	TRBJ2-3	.	CSVVGGARDTQYF	TGCAGCGTTGTAGGCGGGGCTCGGGATACGCAGTATTTT
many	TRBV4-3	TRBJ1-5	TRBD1	CASSQVNRDRGQHF	TGCGCCAGCAGCCAGGTTAACCGGGACAGGGGCCAGCATTTT
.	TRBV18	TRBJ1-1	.	CASSLRTANTEAFF	TGTGCCAGCTCCCTACGGACAGCCAACACTGAAGCTTTCTTT
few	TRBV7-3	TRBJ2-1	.	CASSRDEYNEQFF	TGTGCCAGCAGCCGTGATGAATACAATGAGCAGTTCTTC
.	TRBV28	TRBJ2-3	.	CASRKGGGTDTQYF	TGTGCCAGTCGAAAGGGCGGAGGCACAGATACGCAGTATTTT
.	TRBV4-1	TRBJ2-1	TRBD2	CASSQSGTPSYNEQFF	TGCGCCAGCAGCCAAAGCGGGACGCCTTCCTACAATGAGCAGTTCTTC
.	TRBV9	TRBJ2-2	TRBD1	CASRGAGTENTGELFF	TGTGCCAGCAGAGGCGCCGGGACAGAGAACACCGGGGAGCTGTTTTTT
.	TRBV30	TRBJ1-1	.	CAWTIGGLNTEAFF	TGTGCCTGGACCATCGGGGGATTGAACACTGAAGCTTTCTTT
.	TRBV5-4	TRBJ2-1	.	CASSREFDNEQFF	TGTGCCAGCAGCAGGGAGTTCGACAATGAGCAGTTCTTC
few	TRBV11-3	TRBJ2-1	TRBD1	CASSHRGQGLRNEQFF	TGTGCCAGCAGCCATCGTGGACAGGGTTTGAGAAATGAGCAGTTCTTC
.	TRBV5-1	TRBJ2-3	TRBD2	CASSQPIAGGASTDTQYF	TGCGCCAGCAGCCAACCCATAGCGGGAGGGGCTAGCACAGATACGCAGTATTTT
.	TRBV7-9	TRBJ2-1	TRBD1	CASSFLPGQGVGLDEQFF	TGTGCCAGCAGCTTTCTACCGGGGCAGGGGGTAGGTCTAGATGAGCAGTTCTTC
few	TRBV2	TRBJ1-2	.	CASREYREDGYTF	TGTGCCAGCAGGGAATACAGGGAGGATGGCTACACCTTC
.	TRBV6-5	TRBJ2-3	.	CASSYLGANTDTQYF	TGTGCCAGCAGTTACCTCGGGGCTAACACAGATACGCAGTATTTT
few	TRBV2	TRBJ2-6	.	CASSVYQAGANVLTF	TGTGCCAGCAGTGTCTACCAGGCTGGGGCCAACGTCCTGACTTTC
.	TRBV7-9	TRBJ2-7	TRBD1	CASSWTGGNYEQYF	TGTGCCAGCAGTTGGACAGGGGGCAACTACGAGCAGTACTTC
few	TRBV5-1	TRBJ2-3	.	CASSQSVGGWTDTQYF	TGCGCCAGCAGCCAGAGCGTTGGGGGCTGGACAGATACGCAGTATTTT
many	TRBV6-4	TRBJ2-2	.	CASSDWYGTTGELFF	TGTGCCAGCAGTGACTGGTACGGGACCACCGGGGAGCTGTTTTTT
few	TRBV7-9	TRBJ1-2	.	CASSLVGVNYGYTF	TGTGCCAGCAGCTTAGTCGGGGTCAACTATGGCTACACCTTC
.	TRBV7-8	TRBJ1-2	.	CASGQGGPIGYGYTF	TGTGCCAGCGGTCAAGGGGGACCTATCGGCTATGGCTACACCTTC
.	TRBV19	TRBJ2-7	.	CASSPQGRPYEQYF	TGTGCCAGTAGTCCCCAGGGAAGGCCCTACGAGCAGTACTTC